A selection of T cell receptor beta chains follows, all from one sample in a study of cytomegalovirus exposure and HLA in healthy donors. Produced via immunoSEQ multiplex PCR; TCRdb's table is partial and in-frame only. The sample shows about 190,000 clones, roughly 76% of them seen only once. Sequencing used PBMCs. The source is a man aged 40-55 years in good health and CMV-seropositive. Each CDR3 is given with its conserved first and last residue. D genes are given only for firm matches. A row's size may be missing; if present it is once, few, many or a size class.

d_call clone_size j_call v_call cdr3_aa cdr3_nt
. . TRBJ2-3 TRBV7-9 CASRHTGQADTDTQYF TGTGCCAGCAGACACACGGGACAAGCGGACACAGATACGCAGTATTTT
. . TRBJ2-7 TRBV7-9 CASSLVPSSYEQYF TGTGCCAGCAGCTTAGTTCCCAGCTCCTACGAGCAGTACTTC
. . TRBJ2-7 TRBV6-5 CAVQATSYEQYF TGTGCCGTTCAGGCAACCTCCTACGAGCAGTACTTC
. once TRBJ2-7 TRBV5-4 CASSFGPAEQYF TGTGCCAGCAGCTTTGGTCCAGCGGAGCAGTACTTC
. . TRBJ1-3 TRBV5-6 CASSYQQGTSGNTIYF TGTGCCAGCAGCTATCAACAGGGAACCTCTGGAAACACCATATATTTT
. . TRBJ1-1 TRBV7-9 CASSQFSVNTEAFF TGTGCCAGCAGCCAATTTAGTGTAAACACTGAAGCTTTCTTT
. . TRBJ1-1 TRBV9 CASSFQVNTEAFF TGTGCCAGCAGCTTTCAGGTTAACACTGAAGCTTTCTTT
. . TRBJ1-5 TRBV7-2 CASSLGRQGTYSNQPQHF TGTGCCAGCAGCTTAGGTCGGCAGGGGACGTATAGCAATCAGCCCCAGCATTTT
. . TRBJ2-3 TRBV2 CASSTNTGQGGDTDTQYF TGTGCCAGCAGCACAAATACCGGACAGGGAGGGGACACAGATACGCAGTATTTT
. . TRBJ1-1 TRBV7-2 CASSIGQSEAFF TGTGCCAGCAGCATCGGACAGTCTGAAGCTTTCTTT
. . TRBJ1-5 TRBV30 CAWSGGLRNQPQHF TGTGCCTGGAGTGGGGGACTCCGAAATCAGCCCCAGCATTTT
. . TRBJ2-5 TRBV29-1 CSVDSEETQYF TGCAGCGTTGATTCGGAAGAGACCCAGTACTTC
. . TRBJ2-7 TRBV5-5 CASSRSPTEPYEQYF TGTGCCAGCAGCCGTAGTCCAACCGAACCCTACGAGCAGTACTTC
TRBD1 . TRBJ1-4 TRBV5-1 CASSFRTGEEKLFF TGCGCCAGCAGCTTCAGGACAGGGGAAGAAAAACTGTTTTTT
TRBD1 . TRBJ2-7 TRBV29-1 CSVGDGTAYEQYF TGCAGCGTTGGGGACGGGACAGCCTACGAGCAGTACTTC
. . TRBJ1-2 TRBV4-3 CASSLSGAYGYTF TGCGCCAGCAGCCTTTCAGGGGCCTATGGCTACACCTTC
. . TRBJ2-4 TRBV25-1 CASSEWGQSVPNF TGTGCCAGCAGTGAATGGGGGCAGTCAGTTCCTAACTTC
. . TRBJ2-1 TRBV4-3 CASSQGQGISYNEQFF TGCGCCAGCAGCCAAGGGCAGGGAATATCCTACAATGAGCAGTTCTTC
. . TRBJ2-5 TRBV9 CASSLRDAPRETQYF TGTGCCAGCAGCCTACGGGATGCCCCTCGGGAGACCCAGTACTTC
. . TRBJ2-1 TRBV5-1 CASSPDNEQFF TGCGCCAGCAGCCCTGACAATGAGCAGTTCTTC
TRBD1 . TRBJ2-2 TRBV4-3 CASSQYQGAQGRNTGELFF TGCGCCAGCAGCCAATATCAGGGGGCCCAAGGGCGTAACACCGGGGAGCTGTTTTTT
. . TRBJ1-5 TRBV7-9 CASSFKFGQPQHF TGTGCCAGCAGCTTTAAGTTCGGTCAGCCCCAGCATTTT
. . TRBJ2-1 TRBV9 CASSAVTSGNEQFF TGTGCCAGCAGCGCCGTGACTAGTGGTAATGAGCAGTTCTTC